The rows below give T cell receptor beta chains drawn from one sample of a study of T cell responses to AZD1222 COVID-19 vaccine. Profiled with immunoSEQ multiplex PCR; TCRdb holds only in-frame clones, not every one. The sample carries about 140,000 clones, 75% to 90% recorded once. Specimen: peripheral blood, collected on day 0 of AZD1222 vaccination. The origin of the receptors is an adult in good health. Each CDR3 is given with its conserved first and last residue. Fields, in order: J gene, D gene, V gene, clone size, CDR3 protein, CDR3 DNA. D genes are given only for firm matches. A clone size is listed for some rows: how often the clone was seen (once, few, many), or a class if it is expanded.

j_gene: TRBJ2-7
d_gene: NA
v_gene: TRBV4-1
abundance: NA
CDR3aa: CASSQDSESYEQYF
CDR3nt: TGCGCCAGCAGCCAAGATTCAGAGTCCTACGAGCAGTACTTC

j_gene: TRBJ2-7
d_gene: NA
v_gene: TRBV11-2
abundance: NA
CDR3aa: CASSFGTEIYEQYF
CDR3nt: TGTGCCAGCAGCTTCGGGACGGAAATATACGAGCAGTACTTC

j_gene: TRBJ2-5
d_gene: TRBD2
v_gene: TRBV13
abundance: once
CDR3aa: CASSLGTSGQETQYF
CDR3nt: TGTGCCAGCAGCTTAGGGACTAGCGGACAAGAGACCCAGTACTTC

j_gene: TRBJ2-3
d_gene: NA
v_gene: TRBV28
abundance: NA
CDR3aa: CASSPLGGLPLSSTDTQYF
CDR3nt: TGTGCCAGCAGTCCCCTCGGTGGGCTTCCCCTTTCTAGCACAGATACGCAGTATTTT

j_gene: TRBJ1-5
d_gene: NA
v_gene: TRBV24-1
abundance: NA
CDR3aa: CATQTGFDQPQHF
CDR3nt: TGTGCCACCCAAACAGGGTTTGATCAGCCCCAGCATTTT

j_gene: TRBJ2-5
d_gene: TRBD2
v_gene: TRBV27
abundance: NA
CDR3aa: CASSPRRGSGETQYF
CDR3nt: TGTGCCAGCAGTCCCCGGCGGGGGTCGGGGGAGACCCAGTACTTC

j_gene: TRBJ2-7
d_gene: NA
v_gene: TRBV5-1
abundance: NA
CDR3aa: CASSLYSTYEQYF
CDR3nt: TGCGCCAGCAGCTTGTACAGCACCTACGAGCAGTACTTC

j_gene: TRBJ1-5
d_gene: NA
v_gene: TRBV12-3/TRBV12-4
abundance: NA
CDR3aa: CASTSYSNQPQHF
CDR3nt: TGTGCCAGTACAAGTTATAGCAATCAGCCCCAGCATTTT

j_gene: TRBJ1-1
d_gene: TRBD1
v_gene: TRBV7-2
abundance: NA
CDR3aa: CASSRSSGGGTEAFF
CDR3nt: TGTGCCAGCAGCCGCTCGTCAGGGGGGGGCACTGAAGCTTTCTTT

j_gene: TRBJ1-1
d_gene: NA
v_gene: TRBV30
abundance: NA
CDR3aa: CAWSGLNTEAFF
CDR3nt: TGTGCCTGGTCCGGCCTGAACACTGAAGCTTTCTTT

j_gene: TRBJ1-2
d_gene: NA
v_gene: TRBV24-1
abundance: NA
CDR3aa: CATSDSTRGRYGYTF
CDR3nt: TGTGCCACCAGTGATTCTACTCGGGGCCGCTATGGCTACACCTTC

j_gene: TRBJ1-1
d_gene: NA
v_gene: TRBV20-1
abundance: once
CDR3aa: CRAGKNTEAFF
CDR3nt: TGCAGGGCAGGGAAGAACACTGAAGCTTTCTTT

j_gene: TRBJ2-1
d_gene: NA
v_gene: TRBV7-9
abundance: NA
CDR3aa: CASGFGTGQFF
CDR3nt: TGTGCCAGCGGATTCGGGACGGGGCAGTTCTTC

j_gene: TRBJ2-1
d_gene: NA
v_gene: TRBV6-5
abundance: NA
CDR3aa: CASGLAENNEQFF
CDR3nt: TGTGCCAGCGGTCTAGCCGAAAACAATGAGCAGTTCTTC

j_gene: TRBJ1-1
d_gene: TRBD1
v_gene: TRBV7-3
abundance: few
CDR3aa: CASSLLPGQLGFF
CDR3nt: TGTGCCAGCAGCTTACTCCCGGGACAGTTGGGTTTCTTT

j_gene: TRBJ2-2
d_gene: NA
v_gene: TRBV27
abundance: NA
CDR3aa: CASRLALSGELFF
CDR3nt: TGTGCCAGCAGACTAGCCCTCAGCGGGGAGCTGTTTTTT

j_gene: TRBJ1-2
d_gene: NA
v_gene: TRBV5-1
abundance: NA
CDR3aa: CASSLEQSDGYTF
CDR3nt: TGCGCCAGCAGCTTGGAGCAGAGCGATGGCTACACCTTC

j_gene: TRBJ1-1
d_gene: TRBD1
v_gene: TRBV19
abundance: NA
CDR3aa: CASWDSSLNTEAFF
CDR3nt: TGTGCCAGCTGGGACAGCTCATTGAACACTGAAGCTTTCTTT

j_gene: TRBJ2-5
d_gene: NA
v_gene: TRBV2
abundance: NA
CDR3aa: CASSFGALGRETQYF
CDR3nt: TGTGCCAGCAGTTTCGGAGCGTTAGGTCGAGAGACCCAGTACTTC

j_gene: TRBJ1-3
d_gene: NA
v_gene: TRBV7-9
abundance: NA
CDR3aa: CAFIRVSGNTIYF
CDR3nt: TGTGCCTTCATCCGGGTCTCTGGAAACACCATATATTTT

j_gene: TRBJ1-5
d_gene: NA
v_gene: TRBV12-3/TRBV12-4
abundance: NA
CDR3aa: CASSSQGGKPQHF
CDR3nt: TGTGCCAGCAGTTCCCAAGGTGGAAAGCCCCAGCATTTT

j_gene: TRBJ2-3
d_gene: TRBD2
v_gene: TRBV7-2
abundance: NA
CDR3aa: CASSLVLAGGGTDTQYF
CDR3nt: TGTGCCAGCAGCTTAGTACTAGCGGGGGGGGGCACAGATACGCAGTATTTT

j_gene: TRBJ1-4
d_gene: NA
v_gene: TRBV30
abundance: NA
CDR3aa: CAWSKTVVLAEKLFF
CDR3nt: TGTGCCTGGAGTAAAACAGTAGTCTTGGCTGAAAAACTGTTTTTT

j_gene: TRBJ2-7
d_gene: NA
v_gene: TRBV18
abundance: NA
CDR3aa: CASSPTGYEQYF
CDR3nt: TGTGCCAGCTCACCGACGGGCTACGAGCAGTACTTC

j_gene: TRBJ1-3
d_gene: NA
v_gene: TRBV6-5
abundance: NA
CDR3aa: CASTPNRVSGNTIYF
CDR3nt: TGTGCCAGCACCCCCAACAGGGTATCCGGAAACACCATATATTTT

j_gene: TRBJ2-1
d_gene: TRBD2
v_gene: TRBV2
abundance: NA
CDR3aa: CASGTSGRGLGNEQFF
CDR3nt: TGTGCCAGCGGGACTAGCGGGAGGGGATTAGGAAATGAGCAGTTCTTC

j_gene: TRBJ1-5
d_gene: NA
v_gene: TRBV4-2
abundance: few
CDR3aa: CASSQDFGNQPQHF
CDR3nt: TGTGCCAGCAGCCAAGATTTCGGCAATCAGCCCCAGCATTTT

j_gene: TRBJ2-6
d_gene: NA
v_gene: TRBV19
abundance: NA
CDR3aa: CASSPSGSGANVLTF
CDR3nt: TGTGCCAGTAGTCCGAGTGGCTCTGGGGCCAACGTCCTGACTTTC

j_gene: TRBJ2-1
d_gene: NA
v_gene: TRBV21-1
abundance: many
CDR3aa: CASSRGEGSSYNEQFF
CDR3nt: TGTGCCAGCAGCAGGGGCGAAGGGAGCTCCTACAATGAGCAGTTCTTC

j_gene: TRBJ2-3
d_gene: TRBD2
v_gene: TRBV3-1/TRBV3-2
abundance: NA
CDR3aa: CASSSGLAGADTQYF
CDR3nt: TGTGCCAGCAGCAGCGGACTAGCGGGGGCAGATACGCAGTATTTT

j_gene: TRBJ1-2
d_gene: TRBD1
v_gene: TRBV30
abundance: NA
CDR3aa: CAWSETGDYGYTF
CDR3nt: TGTGCCTGGAGTGAGACAGGGGACTATGGCTACACCTTC

j_gene: TRBJ1-2
d_gene: NA
v_gene: TRBV30
abundance: NA
CDR3aa: CAWSVWGVGGYTF
CDR3nt: TGTGCCTGGAGTGTATGGGGGGTAGGGGGCTACACCTTC

j_gene: TRBJ1-5
d_gene: TRBD1
v_gene: TRBV9
abundance: NA
CDR3aa: CASSVDGQGNQPQHF
CDR3nt: TGTGCCAGCAGCGTAGATGGACAGGGCAATCAGCCCCAGCATTTT

j_gene: TRBJ2-3
d_gene: NA
v_gene: TRBV7-2
abundance: NA
CDR3aa: CASSLGPPGGDTQYF
CDR3nt: TGTGCCAGCAGCCTTGGGCCCCCAGGTGGCGATACGCAGTATTTT

j_gene: TRBJ1-2
d_gene: NA
v_gene: TRBV7-2
abundance: NA
CDR3aa: CASSLAREGGYTF
CDR3nt: TGTGCCAGCAGCTTAGCGCGAGAGGGCGGCTACACCTTC

j_gene: TRBJ1-3
d_gene: NA
v_gene: TRBV5-8
abundance: NA
CDR3aa: CASSLVWIVSDTIYF
CDR3nt: TGTGCCAGCAGCTTGGTTTGGATTGTCTCTGACACCATATATTTT

j_gene: TRBJ2-3
d_gene: NA
v_gene: TRBV2
abundance: NA
CDR3aa: CASGPEGLATDTQYF
CDR3nt: TGTGCCAGCGGCCCGGAGGGGCTAGCCACAGATACGCAGTATTTT

j_gene: TRBJ2-2
d_gene: NA
v_gene: TRBV7-7
abundance: once
CDR3aa: CASSPGAGELFF
CDR3nt: TGTGCTAGCAGCCCAGGGGCCGGGGAGCTGTTTTTT

j_gene: TRBJ1-5
d_gene: NA
v_gene: TRBV6-2/TRBV6-3
abundance: NA
CDR3aa: CASSYSGQGNQPQHF
CDR3nt: TGTGCCAGCAGTTACTCGGGGCAGGGCAATCAGCCCCAGCATTTT

j_gene: TRBJ2-7
d_gene: TRBD2
v_gene: TRBV6-5
abundance: NA
CDR3aa: CASMRTSGSYEQYF
CDR3nt: TGTGCCAGCATGCGGACTAGCGGGTCCTACGAGCAGTACTTC

j_gene: TRBJ2-1
d_gene: TRBD2
v_gene: TRBV27
abundance: once
CDR3aa: CASSSGLAGGLSEQFF
CDR3nt: TGTGCCAGCAGTTCGGGACTAGCGGGAGGGTTATCTGAGCAGTTCTTC

j_gene: TRBJ1-5
d_gene: NA
v_gene: TRBV27
abundance: once
CDR3aa: CASSLGARGGNQPQHF
CDR3nt: TGTGCCAGCAGTCTAGGGGCCCGAGGGGGCAATCAGCCCCAGCATTTT

j_gene: TRBJ1-6
d_gene: NA
v_gene: TRBV11-2
abundance: NA
CDR3aa: CASRRGRHSPLHF
CDR3nt: TGTGCCAGCCGCCGCGGCAGACATTCACCCCTCCACTTT

j_gene: TRBJ2-7
d_gene: TRBD2
v_gene: TRBV6-5
abundance: NA
CDR3aa: CASSLSGSGPHEQYF
CDR3nt: TGTGCCAGCAGTTTAAGCGGGAGTGGTCCCCACGAGCAGTACTTC

j_gene: TRBJ2-7
d_gene: TRBD2
v_gene: TRBV4-1
abundance: NA
CDR3aa: CASSLTQTSGSYEQYF
CDR3nt: TGCGCCAGCAGCCTGACCCAGACTAGCGGCTCCTACGAGCAGTACTTC

j_gene: TRBJ2-2
d_gene: TRBD2
v_gene: TRBV2
abundance: NA
CDR3aa: CASRDTSVTGELFF
CDR3nt: TGTGCCAGCAGAGATACTAGCGTCACCGGGGAGCTGTTTTTT

j_gene: TRBJ2-4
d_gene: NA
v_gene: TRBV7-9
abundance: NA
CDR3aa: CASTQRDIQYF
CDR3nt: TGTGCCAGCACCCAGAGGGACATTCAGTACTTC

j_gene: TRBJ1-2
d_gene: NA
v_gene: TRBV30
abundance: NA
CDR3aa: CAWSRSGNYGYTF
CDR3nt: TGTGCCTGGAGTAGATCGGGGAACTATGGCTACACCTTC

j_gene: TRBJ1-1
d_gene: NA
v_gene: TRBV7-6
abundance: NA
CDR3aa: CASSSRQVDTEAFF
CDR3nt: TGTGCCAGCAGCTCTAGGCAGGTAGACACTGAAGCTTTCTTT

j_gene: TRBJ2-7
d_gene: TRBD1
v_gene: TRBV5-1
abundance: NA
CDR3aa: CASSLAGGLSSKNEQYF
CDR3nt: TGCGCCAGCAGCTTGGCAGGGGGCCTAAGTTCGAAGAACGAGCAGTACTTC

j_gene: TRBJ2-2
d_gene: NA
v_gene: TRBV28
abundance: NA
CDR3aa: CASSSRGSSNTGELFF
CDR3nt: TGTGCCAGCAGCTCCCGTGGCAGCTCGAACACCGGGGAGCTGTTTTTT

j_gene: TRBJ2-3
d_gene: NA
v_gene: TRBV6-5
abundance: NA
CDR3aa: CASQNTDTQYF
CDR3nt: TGTGCCAGCCAGAACACAGATACGCAGTATTTT

j_gene: TRBJ2-2
d_gene: TRBD2
v_gene: TRBV3-1/TRBV3-2
abundance: NA
CDR3aa: CASALSGRPSGELFF
CDR3nt: TGTGCCAGCGCCCTTAGCGGGAGACCGAGCGGGGAGCTGTTTTTT

j_gene: TRBJ2-7
d_gene: NA
v_gene: TRBV7-9
abundance: once
CDR3aa: CASSLVEATPTGQYF
CDR3nt: TGTGCCAGCAGCTTAGTAGAGGCGACCCCCACGGGGCAGTACTTC

j_gene: TRBJ1-2
d_gene: NA
v_gene: TRBV3-1/TRBV3-2
abundance: few
CDR3aa: CASSRAKGGANYGYTF
CDR3nt: TGTGCCAGCAGCCGGGCCAAGGGAGGCGCTAACTATGGCTACACCTTC

j_gene: TRBJ1-2
d_gene: TRBD1
v_gene: TRBV9
abundance: NA
CDR3aa: CASSVGQGTVYGYTF
CDR3nt: TGTGCCAGCAGCGTTGGTCAGGGGACAGTCTATGGCTACACCTTC

j_gene: TRBJ2-1
d_gene: TRBD1
v_gene: TRBV6-5
abundance: NA
CDR3aa: CASSSPGQGYNEQFF
CDR3nt: TGTGCCAGCAGTTCCCCGGGACAGGGGTACAATGAGCAGTTCTTC

j_gene: TRBJ2-7
d_gene: NA
v_gene: TRBV12-5
abundance: NA
CDR3aa: CASGLVLDGRSYEQYF
CDR3nt: TGTGCTAGTGGTTTGGTATTAGACGGACGGAGCTACGAGCAGTACTTC